This TCR beta chain comes out of a study of T-cell reconstitution after alpha-beta-depleted transplantation in children. This clonotype turned up a few times. Germline trimming cut 6 bases from V and 7 bases from J; bases unmatched to any gene: 0. Germline V CDR1 and CDR2: SGHAT, FQNNGV. The CDR3 has 12 residues. Preparation of the TCRbeta library was carried out with unique molecular identifiers. TCRdb reprocessed the PCR reads via MiXCR and lists one record per CDR3 protein. This table has just over 350,000 distinct CDR3 sequences, 10% to 15% appearing once. The genes are TRBV11-2 and TRBJ2-2, with TRBD2 identical over 9 bases. The receptor was derived from a human donor who donated a stem cell graft to a child with Fanconi anemia. Sequencing used PBMCs, obtained from the stem cell graft. The CDR3 sequence is CASRLAGGELFF. The CDR3 DNA follows: TGTGCCAGCAGACTAGCGGGCGGGGAGCTGTTTTTT.